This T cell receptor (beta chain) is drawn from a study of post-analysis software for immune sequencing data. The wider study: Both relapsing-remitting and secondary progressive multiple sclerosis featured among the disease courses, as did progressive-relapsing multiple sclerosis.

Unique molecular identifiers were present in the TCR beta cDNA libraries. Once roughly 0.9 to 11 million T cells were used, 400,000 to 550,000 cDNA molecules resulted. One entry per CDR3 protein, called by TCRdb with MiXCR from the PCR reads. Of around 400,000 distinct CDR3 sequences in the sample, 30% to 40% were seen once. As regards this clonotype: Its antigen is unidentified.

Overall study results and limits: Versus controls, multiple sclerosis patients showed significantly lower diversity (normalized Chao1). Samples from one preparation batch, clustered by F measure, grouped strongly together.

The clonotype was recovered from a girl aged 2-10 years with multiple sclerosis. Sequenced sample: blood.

The CDR3 spells CASSPARTGHTYNEQFF. CDR3 bases: TGTGCCAGCTCACCCGCACGGACAGGGCATACCTACAATGAGCAGTTCTTC. The chain carries TRBV18 and TRBJ2-1; 8 bases map to TRBD1. The junction had 9 bases not matched to a gene; V was cut back by 3 bases and J by 2 bases. The germline gives CDR1 KGHSH, CDR2 LQKENI. The CDR3 contains 17 residues.